What follows are 16 T cell receptor beta chains derived from one specimen sequenced in a study of tumor-infiltrating lymphocytes in primary liver carcinoma. DNA and RNA were both co-extracted from about 19-30 mg of bulk tissue that had not been sorted. TCR beta cDNA was reverse-transcribed from roughly 520 ng of total RNA. The reaction used a constant-region primer and ProtoScript II reverse transcriptase. Modified slightly, ARM-PCR produced TCR beta libraries over three nested multiplex PCR rounds. For around 11 cycles apiece, the opening two PCR rounds ran with TRBV1-TRBV30 forward primers and a C-beta reverse primer. TCRdb used MiXCR to reprocess the multiplex PCR reads, holding one entry per CDR3 protein. The sample consists of roughly 50,000 distinct CDR3 sequences, about three quarters of them appearing once. The sample was liver tumor tissue from sampling region 2. Subset here: tumor region T2, inferior pole. Every receptor here comes from a man aged 35 to 55 with primary liver carcinoma and hepatitis B virus infection.

Points on this clonotype: Lacking the conserved final phenylalanine or tryptophan, this CDR3 likely reflects a read error. This chain uses TRBV10-1 with TRBJ2-5, with D tentatively TRBD2 (5 bases). Per germline, CDR1 WNHNN and CDR2 SYGVQD (reference sequence). The CDR3 contains 13 residues. Deletions cut 2 bases from V and 1 base from J, with 5 bases between. In DNA form, the CDR3 reads TGCGCCAGCAGTGAGGGAGGCCAAGAGACCCAGTACCTC. Translating it yields CASSEGGQETQYL.

Remarks on this clonotype: The conserved closing phenylalanine or tryptophan is absent in this CDR3, likely reflecting a read error. The gene calls are TRBV28 and TRBJ1-2; D gene uncertain. The CDR3 covers 12 residues. Germline CDR1 MDHEN, CDR2 SYDVKM. For the CDR3, the DNA is TGTGTCAGTTGGACCTCCCGGGATGGCTACACCATC. Protein product: CVSWTSRDGYTI.

With regard to this clonotype: Compared with germline, one end of the junction differs, possibly owing to a read error. The chain employs TRBV11-2 and TRBJ2-1, with 11 bases matching TRBD2. The CDR3 has 16 amino acids. The germline gives CDR1 SGHAT, CDR2 FQNNGV. The CDR3 coding sequence is TGTGCCAGCAGCTTTCAACTAGCGGGAGATTTCAATGAGCGGTTATTC. Translated, it gives CASSFQLAGDFNERLF.

This rearrangement joins TRBV6-5 to TRBJ2-6; TRBD1 matches 8 bases. CDR1 MNHEY and CDR2 SVGAGI come from the germline V gene. This CDR3 has 17 amino acids. The CDR3 sequence: CVSLWTGMKAGANVLTF. CDR3 DNA: TGTGTCAGTCTTTGGACAGGGATGAAAGCTGGGGCCAACGTCCTGACTTTC.

On this clonotype: Mismatch with germline at one junction end may stem from a read error. The chain carries TRBV4-1 and TRBJ2-3; D remains ambiguous. This CDR3 comprises 14 residues. Germline CDR1 reads MGHRA; CDR2 reads YSYEKL. The CDR3 DNA is TGCGCCAGCAGCCAAGGTCAGACCTCAGATATGCAGTATTTT. The encoded protein is CASSQGQTSDMQYF.

The chain has TRBV13 and TRBJ2-3; TRBD2 matches 15 bases. V gave up 3 bases and J gave up 4 bases; unmatched junction bases: 11. Looked up from germline, CDR1 is PRHDT and CDR2 is FYEKMQ (reference sequence). This CDR3 spans 19 amino acids. CDR3 nucleotide sequence: TGTGCCAGCAGCTTCTCCCGGACTAGCGGGAGGGAAGTGGCAGATACGCAGTATTTT. Protein sequence: CASSFSRTSGREVADTQYF.

Comment on this clonotype: Germline and junction disagree at one end, which may indicate a read error. The V gene is TRBV12-3 or TRBV12-4, the J gene TRBJ2-3; D is unresolved. The CDR3 runs to 14 residues. The CDR3, as DNA: TGTGCCAGCGGAGCCCTATACCGCACAGATACGCAATATTTT. It codes for CASGALYRTDTQYF.

Details on this clonotype: A much larger clone sits a single nucleotide away, making a read error possible. The chain joins TRBV6-5 to TRBJ1-4; D gene uncertain. Germline V gene sequence: CDR1 MNHEY, CDR2 SVGAGI. This CDR3 is 14 amino acids long. The CDR3 region is CVSSYSGRSEKLFF. CDR3 in DNA: TGTGTCAGCAGTTACTCGGGTCGGTCTGAAAAACTGTTTTTT.

A note on this clonotype: A much larger clone lies a single base off, so this may be a read error. The rearrangement joins TRBV5-1 to TRBJ2-1; D unclear. Germline V lookup: CDR1 SGHRS, CDR2 YFSETQ. The CDR3 runs 17 residues. Trimming took off 1 base at V and 0 bases at J, with 14 bases between the two ends. The DNA of the CDR3 is TGCGCCAGCAGCTTGTTTAACGGGCCCAGCTCCTACAATGAGCAGTTCTTC. This encodes CASSLFNGPSSYNEQFF.

On this clonotype itself: The CDR3 carries no conserved terminal phenylalanine or tryptophan, so it likely arises from a read error. This rearrangement joins TRBV10-1 to TRBJ2-3; weak D call: TRBD1 (6 bases). Germline CDR1 reads WNHNN; CDR2 reads SYGVQD (reference sequence). The CDR3 has 12 residues. CDR3 sequence (DNA): TGCGCCAGCAGTGGGGGGCCAGATACACAGTATTCT. This translates into CASSGGPDTQYS.

This clonotype was counted between two and nine times. This could be a read error, since a much larger clone is one nucleotide away. The rearrangement uses TRBV12-3 or TRBV12-4 and TRBJ1-2, with D perhaps matching TRBD1 (6 bases). The CDR3 runs to 16 residues. V was pared by 11 bases and J by 2 bases, with 24 bases between. CDR3 bases: TGTGCCGTCCTCATTCGGGACGGGGGGCAGAACTATGGCTACACCTTC. Translating gives CAVLIRDGGQNYGYTF.

The table lists this clonotype with many counts. This chain links TRBV29-1 with TRBJ2-1; D may be TRBD1 or TRBD2 (5 bases each). The germline gives CDR1 SQVTM, CDR2 ANQGSEA. The CDR3 extends over 11 amino acids. Trimming took 5 bases from V and 8 from J, leaving 10 bases between them. CDR3 sequence: CSVRRGDEQFF. Written as DNA, the CDR3 is TGCAGCGTTCGCCGGGGCGATGAGCAGTTCTTC.

Concerning this clonotype: Just one base apart from a much larger clone, this may be a read error. The rearrangement uses TRBV5-1 and TRBJ2-5, with a tentative D call TRBD1 (6 bases). Trimming removed 4 bases from V and 5 bases from J, with 12 bases in between. This CDR3 is 13 amino acids long. Germline-derived CDR1 and CDR2 are SGHRS and YFSETQ. The chain's CDR3 is CASSPQGWETQYF. CDR3 DNA: TGCGCCAGCAGCCCTCAGGGGTGGGAGACCCAGTACTTC.

V and J are TRBV29-1 and TRBJ2-3, with D tentatively TRBD2 (6 bases). Trimming stripped 1 base from V and 5 bases from J, with 10 bases between. The CDR3 extends over 13 amino acids. Germline-derived CDR1 and CDR2 are SQVTM and ANQGSEA. CDR3 nucleotides: TGCAGCGTTGAAGGGGGAGGTAGAGATACGCAGTATTTT. This translates into CSVEGGGRDTQYF.

This clonotype appeared many times. The V gene is TRBV7-8, the J gene TRBJ2-5; 9 nucleotides match TRBD2. The trim removed 2 bases at V and 4 bases at J, leaving 11 bases unmatched. This CDR3 region has 17 residues. Per germline, CDR1 SGHVS and CDR2 FQNEAQ. CDR3 nucleotides: TGTGCCAGCAGCTTAAAGGGTGGCGGGAGGGTCGGAGAGACCCAGTACTTC. This sequence encodes CASSLKGGGRVGETQYF.

Regarding this clonotype: Because it lacks the conserved phenylalanine or tryptophan at the end, this CDR3 is likely a read error. The limits of the CDR3 on the DNA are not certain, so only TCRdb's listed CDR3 is given. The chain carries TRBV11-2 and TRBJ2-4; the table's D call of TRBD1 was not tested on the DNA. Germline CDR1 reads SGHAT; CDR2 reads FQNNGV. Both ends counted, the CDR3 spans 13 residues. CDR3 protein: CASSFQGGTVLYL.